The present entry profiles one TCR beta chain with its context. Its antigen is not identified. The primer mix had 60 Vbeta and 13 Jbeta primers. This table comes from immunoSEQ multiplex PCR, and its TCRdb copy is limited to in-frame clones, with some not included. There are 150,000 to 160,000 clones in the sample; around 82% occur only once, and around 6% lies in the top ten. This specimen belongs to a study of cytomegalovirus exposure and HLA in healthy donors. Study-level points and caveats: In a later analysis, an Asian-associated ancestry cluster reportedly showed fewer N-insertions than the 666-donor mean.

Sequencing was carried out using PBMCs. This clonotype was sampled from a woman aged 40 to 49 in good health and CMV-seropositive.

The CDR3 protein is CAWRRGTSGASYEQYF. CDR3 nucleotides: TGTGCCTGGAGGAGGGGGACTAGCGGAGCATCCTACGAGCAGTACTTC. The gene calls are TRBV30 and TRBJ2-7, with 11 bases identical to TRBD2. J was trimmed by 1 base and V by 3 bases; bases with no gene match: 8. This CDR3 has 16 amino acids. Germline V gene sequence: CDR1 GTSNPN, CDR2 SVGIG (reference sequence).